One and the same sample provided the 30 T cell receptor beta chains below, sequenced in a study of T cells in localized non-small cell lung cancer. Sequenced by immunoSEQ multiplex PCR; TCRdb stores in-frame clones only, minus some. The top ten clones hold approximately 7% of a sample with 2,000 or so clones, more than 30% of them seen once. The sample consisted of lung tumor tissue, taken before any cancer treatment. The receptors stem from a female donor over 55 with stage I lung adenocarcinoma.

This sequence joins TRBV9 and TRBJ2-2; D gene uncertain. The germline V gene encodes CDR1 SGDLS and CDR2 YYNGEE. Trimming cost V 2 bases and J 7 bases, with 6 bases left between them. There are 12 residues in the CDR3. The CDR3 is CASSVGGGELFF. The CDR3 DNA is TGTGCCAGCAGCGTCGGCGGCGGGGAGCTGTTTTTT.

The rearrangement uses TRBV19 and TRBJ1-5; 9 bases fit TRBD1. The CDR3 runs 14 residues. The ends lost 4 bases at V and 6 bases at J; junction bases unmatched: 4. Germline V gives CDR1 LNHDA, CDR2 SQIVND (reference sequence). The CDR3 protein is CASSTTGGTQPQHF. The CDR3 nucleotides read TGTGCCAGTAGTACCACAGGGGGCACTCAGCCCCAGCATTTT.

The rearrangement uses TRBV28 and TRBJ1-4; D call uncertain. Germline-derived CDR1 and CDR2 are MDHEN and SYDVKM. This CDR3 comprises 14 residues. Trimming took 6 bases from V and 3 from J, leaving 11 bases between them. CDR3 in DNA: TGTGCCAGCAGGAACGCGGTGGCTAATGAAAAACTGTTTTTT. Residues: CASRNAVANEKLFF.

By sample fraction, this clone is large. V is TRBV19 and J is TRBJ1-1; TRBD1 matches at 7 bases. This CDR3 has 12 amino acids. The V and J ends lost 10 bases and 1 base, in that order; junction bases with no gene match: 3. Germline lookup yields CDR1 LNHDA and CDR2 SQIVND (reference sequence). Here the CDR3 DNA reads TGTGCCACCCGACAGGGGAACACTGAAGCTTTCTTT. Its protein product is CATRQGNTEAFF.

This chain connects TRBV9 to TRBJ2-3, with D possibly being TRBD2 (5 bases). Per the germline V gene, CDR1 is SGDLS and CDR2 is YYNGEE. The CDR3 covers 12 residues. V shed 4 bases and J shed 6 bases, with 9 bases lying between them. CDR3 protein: CASSLLADTQYF. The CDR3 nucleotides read TGTGCCAGCAGCTTATTAGCGGATACGCAGTATTTT.

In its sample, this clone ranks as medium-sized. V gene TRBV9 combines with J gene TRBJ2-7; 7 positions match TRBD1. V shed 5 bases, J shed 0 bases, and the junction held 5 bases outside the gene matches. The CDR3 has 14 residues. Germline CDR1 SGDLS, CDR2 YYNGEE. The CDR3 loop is CASSGHRGSYEQYF. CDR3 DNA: TGTGCCAGCAGTGGTCACAGGGGCTCCTACGAGCAGTACTTC.

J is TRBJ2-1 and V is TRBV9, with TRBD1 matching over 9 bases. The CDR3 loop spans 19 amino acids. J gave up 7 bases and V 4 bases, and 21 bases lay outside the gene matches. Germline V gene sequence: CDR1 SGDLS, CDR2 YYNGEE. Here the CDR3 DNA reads TGTGCCAGCAGCTTAGAAATACTTTCCGGGACAGGGTTGGAGAATGAGCAGTTCTTC. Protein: CASSLEILSGTGLENEQFF.

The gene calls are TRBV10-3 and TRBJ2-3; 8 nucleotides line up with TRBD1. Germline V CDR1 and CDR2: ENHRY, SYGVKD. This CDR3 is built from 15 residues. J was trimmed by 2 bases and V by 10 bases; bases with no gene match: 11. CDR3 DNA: TGTGCCAGCGAGTCGACAGGGGTCTTCACAGATACGCAGTATTTT. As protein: CASESTGVFTDTQYF.

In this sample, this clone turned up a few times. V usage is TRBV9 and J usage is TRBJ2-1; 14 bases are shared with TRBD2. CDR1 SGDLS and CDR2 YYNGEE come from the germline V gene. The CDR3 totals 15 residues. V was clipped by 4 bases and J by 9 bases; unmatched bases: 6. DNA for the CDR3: TGTGCCAGCAGCATCGGGACTAGCGGGAGAGGTGAGCAGTTCTTC. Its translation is CASSIGTSGRGEQFF.

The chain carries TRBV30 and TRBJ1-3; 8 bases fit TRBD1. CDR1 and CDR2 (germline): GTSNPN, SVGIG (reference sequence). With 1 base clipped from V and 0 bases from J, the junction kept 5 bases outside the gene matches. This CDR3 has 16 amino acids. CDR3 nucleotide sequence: TGTGCCTGGAGTGGGTTGGGACAGGTCTCTGGAAACACCATATATTTT. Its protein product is CAWSGLGQVSGNTIYF. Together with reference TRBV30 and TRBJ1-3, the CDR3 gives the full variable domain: SQTIHQWPATLVQPVGSPLSLECTVEGTSNPNLYWYRQAAGRGLQLLFYSVGIGQISSEVPQNLSASRPQDRQFILSSKKLLLSDSGFYLCAWSGLGQVSGNTIYFGEGSWLTVV.

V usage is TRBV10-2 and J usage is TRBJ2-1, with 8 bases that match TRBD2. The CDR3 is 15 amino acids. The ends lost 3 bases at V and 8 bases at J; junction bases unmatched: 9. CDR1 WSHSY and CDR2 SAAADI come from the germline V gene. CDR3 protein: CASSEDRAGDDEQFF. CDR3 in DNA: TGCGCCAGCAGTGAAGATAGAGCGGGAGATGATGAGCAGTTCTTC.

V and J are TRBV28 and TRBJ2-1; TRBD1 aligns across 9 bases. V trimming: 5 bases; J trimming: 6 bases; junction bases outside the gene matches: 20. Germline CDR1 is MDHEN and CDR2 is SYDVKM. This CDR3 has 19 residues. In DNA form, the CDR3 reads TGTGCCAGCAGTAGACGCCTGGACAGGGGCCTGTGGGTATTCAATGAGCAGTTCTTC. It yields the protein CASSRRLDRGLWVFNEQFF. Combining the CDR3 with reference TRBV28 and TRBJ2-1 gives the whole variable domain DVKVTQSSRYLVKRTGEKVFLECVQDMDHENMFWYRQDPGLGLRLIYFSYDVKMKEKGDIPEGYSVSREKKERFSLILESASTNQTSMYLCASSRRLDRGLWVFNEQFFGPGTRLTVL.

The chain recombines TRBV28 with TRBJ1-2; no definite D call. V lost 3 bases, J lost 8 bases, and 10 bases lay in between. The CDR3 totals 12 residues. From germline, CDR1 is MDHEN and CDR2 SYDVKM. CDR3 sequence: CASSLQVHGYTF. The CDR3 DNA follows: TGTGCCAGCAGTTTGCAGGTTCACGGCTACACCTTC.

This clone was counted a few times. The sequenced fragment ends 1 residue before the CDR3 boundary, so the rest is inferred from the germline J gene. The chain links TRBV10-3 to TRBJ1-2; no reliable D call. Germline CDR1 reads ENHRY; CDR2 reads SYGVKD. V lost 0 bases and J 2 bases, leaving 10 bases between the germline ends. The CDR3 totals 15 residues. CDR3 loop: CAISESKIGNYGYTF. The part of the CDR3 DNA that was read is TGTGCCATCAGTGAGTCGAAAATAGGCAACTATGGCTACACC.

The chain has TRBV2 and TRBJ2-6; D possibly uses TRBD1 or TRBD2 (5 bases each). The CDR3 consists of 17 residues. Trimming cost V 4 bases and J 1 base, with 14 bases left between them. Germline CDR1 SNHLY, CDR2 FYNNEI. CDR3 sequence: CASSAPRGASGANVLTF. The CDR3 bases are TGTGCCAGCAGTGCCCCACGAGGGGCTTCTGGGGCCAACGTCCTGACTTTC.

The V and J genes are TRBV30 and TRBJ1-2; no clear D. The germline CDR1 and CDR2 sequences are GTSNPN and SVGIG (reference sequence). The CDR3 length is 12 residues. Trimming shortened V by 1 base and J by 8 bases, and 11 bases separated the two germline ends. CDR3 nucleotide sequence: TGTGCCTGGAGTGCATGGAACGGGGGCTACACCTTC. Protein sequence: CAWSAWNGGYTF.

DNA of the CDR3: TGTGCCAGCAGTCCTTCTAGTTACGAGCAGTACTTC. Translating it yields CASSPSSYEQYF. This chain links TRBV28 with TRBJ2-7; no clear D gene. Germline values: CDR1 MDHEN, CDR2 SYDVKM. Between the trimmed V and J ends, which lost 5 bases and 4 bases, there was a span of 9 bases. This CDR3 region has 12 residues.

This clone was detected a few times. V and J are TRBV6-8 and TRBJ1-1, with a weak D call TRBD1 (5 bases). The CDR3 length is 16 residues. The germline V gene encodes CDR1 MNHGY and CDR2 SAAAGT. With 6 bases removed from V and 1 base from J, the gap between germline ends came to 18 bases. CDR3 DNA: TGTGCCAGCAGCCAACCCCGGGGGTACCCGAACACTGAAGCTTTCTTT. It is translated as CASSQPRGYPNTEAFF.

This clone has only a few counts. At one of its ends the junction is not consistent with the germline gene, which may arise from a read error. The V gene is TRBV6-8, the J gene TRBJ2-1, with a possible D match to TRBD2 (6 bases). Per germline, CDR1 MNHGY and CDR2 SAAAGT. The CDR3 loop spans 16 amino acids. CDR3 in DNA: TGTGCCATCAGTTCCAAAGCGGAGGGCGTCTACAATGAGCAGTTCTTC. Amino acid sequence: CAISSKAEGVYNEQFF.

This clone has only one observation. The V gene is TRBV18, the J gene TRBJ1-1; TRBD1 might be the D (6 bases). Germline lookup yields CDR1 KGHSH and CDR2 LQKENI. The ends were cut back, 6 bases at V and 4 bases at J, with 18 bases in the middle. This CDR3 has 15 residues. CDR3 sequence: CASSLGGFAGTEAFF. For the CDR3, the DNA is TGTGCCAGCTCCCTAGGGGGGTTTGCAGGCACTGAAGCTTTCTTT.

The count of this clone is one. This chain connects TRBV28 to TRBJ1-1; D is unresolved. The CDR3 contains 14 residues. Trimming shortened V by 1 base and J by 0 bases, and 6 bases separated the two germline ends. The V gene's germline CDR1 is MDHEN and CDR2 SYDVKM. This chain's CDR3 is CASSLSGVNTEAFF. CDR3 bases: TGTGCCAGCAGTTTATCAGGTGTGAACACTGAAGCTTTCTTT.

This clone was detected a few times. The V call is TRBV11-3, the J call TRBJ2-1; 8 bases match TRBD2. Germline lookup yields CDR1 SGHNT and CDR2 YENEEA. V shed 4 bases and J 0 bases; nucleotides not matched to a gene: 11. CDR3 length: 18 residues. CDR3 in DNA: TGTGCCAGCAGCTCACCCTTAGTACGGGAGGGCTCCTACAATGAGCAGTTCTTC. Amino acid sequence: CASSSPLVREGSYNEQFF.

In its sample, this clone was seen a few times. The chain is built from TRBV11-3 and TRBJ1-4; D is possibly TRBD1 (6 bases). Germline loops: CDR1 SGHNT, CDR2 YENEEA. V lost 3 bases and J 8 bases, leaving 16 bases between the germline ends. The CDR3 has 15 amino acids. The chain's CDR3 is CASSLGGGTLEKLFF. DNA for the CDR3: TGTGCCAGCAGCTTGGGTGGGGGCACCTTGGAAAAACTGTTTTTT. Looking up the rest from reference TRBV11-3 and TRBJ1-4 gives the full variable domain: EAGVVQSPRYKIIEKKQPVAFWCNPISGHNTLYWYLQNLGQGPELLIRYENEEAVDDSQLPKDRFSAERLKGVDSTLKIQPAELGDSAVYLCASSLGGGTLEKLFFGSGTQLSVL.

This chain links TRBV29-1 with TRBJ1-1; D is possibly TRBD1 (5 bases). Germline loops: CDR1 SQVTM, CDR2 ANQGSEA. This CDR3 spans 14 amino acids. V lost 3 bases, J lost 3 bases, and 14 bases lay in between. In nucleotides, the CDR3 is TGCAGCGTTGAGGGGGGACTGGGGGACACTGAAGCTTTCTTT. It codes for CSVEGGLGDTEAFF.

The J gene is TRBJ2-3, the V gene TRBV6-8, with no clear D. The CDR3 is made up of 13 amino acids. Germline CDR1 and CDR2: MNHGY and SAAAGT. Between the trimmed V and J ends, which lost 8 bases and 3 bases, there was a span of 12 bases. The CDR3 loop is CASVGITTDTQYF. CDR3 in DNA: TGTGCCAGCGTTGGGATCACAACAGATACGCAGTATTTT.

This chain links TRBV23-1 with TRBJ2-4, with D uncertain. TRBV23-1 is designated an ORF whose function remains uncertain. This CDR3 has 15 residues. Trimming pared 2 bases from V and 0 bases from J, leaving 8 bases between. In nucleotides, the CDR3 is TGCGCCAGCAGTCAAAACACCTTAGCCAAAAACATTCAGTACTTC. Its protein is CASSQNTLAKNIQYF.

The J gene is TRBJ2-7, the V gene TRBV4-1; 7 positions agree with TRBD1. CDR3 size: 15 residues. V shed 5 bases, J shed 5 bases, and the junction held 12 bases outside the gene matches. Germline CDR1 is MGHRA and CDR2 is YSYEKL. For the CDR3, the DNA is TGCGCCAGCAGCTACACTGAGGGGGCGAGGGACGAGCAGTACTTC. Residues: CASSYTEGARDEQYF.

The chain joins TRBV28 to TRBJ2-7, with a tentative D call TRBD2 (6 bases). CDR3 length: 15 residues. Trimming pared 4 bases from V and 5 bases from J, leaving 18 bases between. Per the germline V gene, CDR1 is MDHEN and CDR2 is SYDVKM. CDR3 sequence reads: CASSSLYTTSNEQYF. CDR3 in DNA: TGTGCCAGCAGTTCCCTATATACGACTAGTAACGAGCAGTACTTC.

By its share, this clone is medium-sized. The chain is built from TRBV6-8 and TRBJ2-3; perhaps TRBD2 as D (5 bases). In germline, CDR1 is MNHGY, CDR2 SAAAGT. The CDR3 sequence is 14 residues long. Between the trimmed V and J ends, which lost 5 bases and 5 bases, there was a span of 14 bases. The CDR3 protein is CASSDPFRGDTQYF. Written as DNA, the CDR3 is TGTGCCAGCAGTGACCCCTTTCGGGGAGATACGCAGTATTTT.

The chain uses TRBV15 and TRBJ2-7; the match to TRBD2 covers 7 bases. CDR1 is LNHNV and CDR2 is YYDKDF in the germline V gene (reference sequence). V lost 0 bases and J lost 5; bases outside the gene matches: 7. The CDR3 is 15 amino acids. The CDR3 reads CATSRELGGSNEQYF. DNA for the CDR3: TGTGCCACCAGCAGAGAGCTTGGCGGGAGTAACGAGCAGTACTTC.